This TCR beta chain was recorded in a study of blood T cell repertoires in COVID-19 (dated by TCRdb to 2018 to 2020). Study-level background: Samples covering the acute and convalescent phases of COVID-19 were provided by collaborators in the United States, Italy and Spain. The sample metadata nearly always contained a de-identified subject ID, COVID-19 status, age in years and sex. Subjects who had been exposed to COVID-19, were actively infected with it, or had recovered from it provided the deeply sampled blood TCRbeta repertoires that made up the dataset. The material from the prospective study consisted of cDNA or gDNA derived from T cells, B-cell-depleted T cells, or PBMCs. The samples were drawn from two sources: the first 160 participants of the ongoing ImmuneRACE study, and 1,000 to 1,500 subjects contributed by 6 global collaborators. Where HLA class I and class II types were available, the types were taken from metadata supplied by the sample provider, not from assay-based typing. The repertoires were released in a freely available public database intended as a resource for research on the immune response to SARS-CoV-2.

In the case of this clone: Its antigen has not been determined. It has no much larger one-base neighbor in the sample; base qualities were not kept.

Paper-wide results and their limitations: Clinical and demographic metadata were provided uncurated, with the amount varying by source and participant.

TCRbeta CDR3 regions were amplified from genomic DNA by means of the immunoSEQ Assay, a bias-controlled multiplex PCR. Regarding the original processing steps: Nucleated cell counts per sample were estimated from amplification of reference gene primers within the assay. To quantify the absolute abundance of each unique TCRbeta CDR3 rearrangement, sequence reads were collapsed and filtered. Productive Simpson clonality was computed per sample as the square root of Simpson's diversity index over productive rearrangements. As stored in TCRdb, this immuneACCESS dataset retains in-frame rearrangements with V and J assigned. A fraction of the clones does not appear; measured against another copy, unresolved V genes explain less than half of the discrepancy, and the remainder lacks a known reason. The V and J calls and clone size come from that table; D and trimming were worked out from the DNA. The sample table records 50,000 to 60,000 clones; around nine tenths of these occur just once. The ten largest account for roughly a quarter of the sample.

The CDR3 goes from the cysteine to the phenylalanine over 17 residues. The CDR3 DNA has 51 bases and is translated from base 1. According to the germline V gene, CDR1 reads ENHRY and CDR2 reads SYGVKD. After removal of 3 bases from V and 7 bases from J, the junction retains 17 bases not matched to a gene. Each collaborating institution followed its own protocols to collect whole blood in K2EDTA tubes. For TCRbeta analysis, collaborators shipped samples as frozen whole blood, isolated PBMCs, or DNA extracted from either of those sample types. The sequenced sample was peripheral blood. This TCR was recovered from a human donor in a cohort sampled during active COVID-19. This chain is built from TRBV10-3 and TRBJ2-7, and 8 junction bases match TRBD2. At the DNA level, the sequence is TGTGCCATCAGTGATGTGAGCGGGGGCTCCTTCGGGTGGGAGCAGTACTTC. Translated, this gives CAISDVSGGSFGWEQYF.